This T cell receptor (beta chain) was profiled in a study of response to subunit inactivated influenza vaccine. TCRdb called the RT-PCR reads again in MiXCR, with one record for every CDR3 protein. The table shows hundreds of thousands of distinct CDR3 sequences, with approximately 13% occurring only once. In regard to this clonotype: The antigen remains undetermined.

Study conclusions and caveats: Few additional T cells are recruited per seasonal influenza vaccination, authors suggested.

Germline CDR1 is SGHVS and CDR2 is FNYEAQ. The CDR3 sequence is 13 residues long. V trimming: 3 bases; J trimming: 6 bases; junction bases outside the gene matches: 5. The chain is built from TRBV7-6 and TRBJ2-7; 7 nucleotides agree with TRBD2. Sequencing used PBMCs from blood, obtained around 14 days before vaccination. The clonotype comes from a man aged 50 to 60 who received an inactivated influenza vaccine. The CDR3: CASSFGLEREQYF. The CDR3 DNA reads as TGTGCCAGCAGCTTTGGACTAGAACGCGAGCAGTACTTC.